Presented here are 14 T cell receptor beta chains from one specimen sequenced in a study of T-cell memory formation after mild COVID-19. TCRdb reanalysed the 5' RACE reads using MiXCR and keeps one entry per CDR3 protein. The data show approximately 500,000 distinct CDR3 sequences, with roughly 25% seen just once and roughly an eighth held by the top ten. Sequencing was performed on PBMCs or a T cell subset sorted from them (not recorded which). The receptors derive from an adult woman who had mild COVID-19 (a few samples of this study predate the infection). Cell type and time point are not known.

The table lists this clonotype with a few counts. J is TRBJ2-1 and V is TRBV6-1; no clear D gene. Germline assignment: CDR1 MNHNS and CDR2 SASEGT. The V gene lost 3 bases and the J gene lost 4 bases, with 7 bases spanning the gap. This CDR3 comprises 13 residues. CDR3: CASSDSVYNEQFF. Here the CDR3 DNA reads TGTGCCAGCAGTGATTCCGTATACAATGAGCAGTTCTTC.

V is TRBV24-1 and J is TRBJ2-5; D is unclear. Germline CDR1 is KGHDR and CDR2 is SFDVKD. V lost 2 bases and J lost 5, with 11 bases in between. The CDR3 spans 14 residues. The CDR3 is CATSDSGVGETQYF. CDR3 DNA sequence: TGTGCCACCAGTGATTCAGGAGTTGGGGAGACCCAGTACTTC.

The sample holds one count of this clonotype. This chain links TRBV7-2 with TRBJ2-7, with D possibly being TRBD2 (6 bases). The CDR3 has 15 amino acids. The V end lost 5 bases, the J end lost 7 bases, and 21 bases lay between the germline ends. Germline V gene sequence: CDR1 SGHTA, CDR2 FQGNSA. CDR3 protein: CASSPAGTGDREQYF. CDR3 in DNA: TGTGCCAGCAGCCCGGCAGGGACGGGGGATCGGGAGCAGTACTTC.

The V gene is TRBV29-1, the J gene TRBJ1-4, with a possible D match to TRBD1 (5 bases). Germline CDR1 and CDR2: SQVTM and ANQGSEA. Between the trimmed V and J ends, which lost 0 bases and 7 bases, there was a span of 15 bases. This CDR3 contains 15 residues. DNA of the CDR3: TGCAGCGTTGAAGACTGGGACGGAGCACGTGAAAAACTGTTTTTT. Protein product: CSVEDWDGAREKLFF.

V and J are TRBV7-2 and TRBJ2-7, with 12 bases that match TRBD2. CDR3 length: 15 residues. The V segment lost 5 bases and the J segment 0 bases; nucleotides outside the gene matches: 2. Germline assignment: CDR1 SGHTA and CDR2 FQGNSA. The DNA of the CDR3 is TGTGCCAGCAGCCGACTAGCGGGGGACTCCTACGAGCAGTACTTC. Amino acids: CASSRLAGDSYEQYF.

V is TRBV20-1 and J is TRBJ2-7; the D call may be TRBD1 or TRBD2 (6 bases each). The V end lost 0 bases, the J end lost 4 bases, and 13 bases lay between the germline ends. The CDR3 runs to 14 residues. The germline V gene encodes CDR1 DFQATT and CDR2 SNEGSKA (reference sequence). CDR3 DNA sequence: TGCAGTGCTAGAGACGAGGGGGGCAGGTACGAGCAGTACTTC. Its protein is CSARDEGGRYEQYF.

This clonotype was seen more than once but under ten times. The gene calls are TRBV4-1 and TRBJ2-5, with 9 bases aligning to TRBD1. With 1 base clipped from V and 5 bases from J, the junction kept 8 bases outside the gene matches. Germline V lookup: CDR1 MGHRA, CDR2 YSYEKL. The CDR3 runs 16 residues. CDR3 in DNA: TGCGCCAGCAGCCAAGGGGTAGGACAGGGGTTGGAGACCCAGTACTTC. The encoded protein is CASSQGVGQGLETQYF.

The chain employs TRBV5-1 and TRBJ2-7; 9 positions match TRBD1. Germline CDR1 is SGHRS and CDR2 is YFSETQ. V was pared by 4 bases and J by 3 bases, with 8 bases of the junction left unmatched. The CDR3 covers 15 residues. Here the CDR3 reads CASSGGTGYGYEQYF. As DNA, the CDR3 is TGCGCCAGCAGCGGCGGGACAGGGTACGGCTACGAGCAGTACTTC.

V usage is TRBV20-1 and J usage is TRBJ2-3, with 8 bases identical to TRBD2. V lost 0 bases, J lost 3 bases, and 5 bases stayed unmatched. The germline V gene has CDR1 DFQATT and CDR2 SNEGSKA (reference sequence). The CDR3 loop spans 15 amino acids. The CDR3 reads CSARDRAGVTDTQYF. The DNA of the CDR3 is TGCAGTGCTAGAGACAGAGCGGGAGTGACAGATACGCAGTATTTT.

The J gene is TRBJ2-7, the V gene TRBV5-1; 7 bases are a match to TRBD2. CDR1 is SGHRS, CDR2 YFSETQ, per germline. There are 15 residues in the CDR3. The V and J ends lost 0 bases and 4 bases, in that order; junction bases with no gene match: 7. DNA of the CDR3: TGCGCCAGCAGCTTGGGAGGACTGCGGGAGTACGAGCAGTACTTC. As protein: CASSLGGLREYEQYF.

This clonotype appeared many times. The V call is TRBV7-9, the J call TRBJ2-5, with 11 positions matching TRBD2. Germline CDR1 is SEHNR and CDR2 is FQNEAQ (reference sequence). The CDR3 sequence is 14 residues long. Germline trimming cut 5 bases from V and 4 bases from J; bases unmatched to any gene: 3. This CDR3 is CASSQGLAGETQYF. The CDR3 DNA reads TGTGCCAGCAGCCAAGGACTAGCGGGAGAGACCCAGTACTTC.

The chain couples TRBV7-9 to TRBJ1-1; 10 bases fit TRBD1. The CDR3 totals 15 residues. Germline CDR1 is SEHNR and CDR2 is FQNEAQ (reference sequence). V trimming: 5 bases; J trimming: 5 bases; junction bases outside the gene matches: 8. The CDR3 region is CASSRLGTGVTEAFF. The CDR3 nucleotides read TGTGCCAGCAGCCGATTGGGGACAGGGGTAACTGAAGCTTTCTTT.

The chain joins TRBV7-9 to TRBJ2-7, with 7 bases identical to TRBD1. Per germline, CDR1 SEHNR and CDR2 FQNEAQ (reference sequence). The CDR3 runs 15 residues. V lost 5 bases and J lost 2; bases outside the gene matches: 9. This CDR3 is CASSENRGTPYEQYF. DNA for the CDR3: TGTGCCAGCAGCGAGAACAGGGGAACCCCCTACGAGCAGTACTTC.

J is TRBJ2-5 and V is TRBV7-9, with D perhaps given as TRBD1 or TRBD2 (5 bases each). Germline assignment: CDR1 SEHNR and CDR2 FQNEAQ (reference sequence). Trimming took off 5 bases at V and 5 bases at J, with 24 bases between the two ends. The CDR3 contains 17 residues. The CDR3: CASSPTGGSRMGETQYF. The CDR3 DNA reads TGTGCCAGCAGCCCAACAGGAGGCAGCCGGATGGGGGAGACCCAGTACTTC.